What follows are 23 T cell receptor beta chains derived from one specimen sequenced in a study of T cell repertoires in cytomegalovirus infection (dated by TCRdb to the late 2010s). The sequencer listed for this sample is Illumina HiSeq 1500. TCRdb trimmed the raw reads at Q25, called clones with MiXCR and kept productive beta chains. When rows share a CDR3 protein, they turn into one entry using the most common DNA and genes. Present in this sample are a few hundred thousand distinct CDR3 sequences, roughly 43% of which were seen just once. 48% of the sample comes from the top ten. According to the study, the label for this sample's treatment or condition signals: in vitro stimulation with specific CMV peptide epitopes to enrich CMV-specific T cells. These receptors' targets are unknown. Source: cultured PBMCs, taken from culture after CMV antigen stimulation. The receptors originated from a human donor in good health (CMV status not recorded). Some clones in this sample may be carry-over from other donors' samples.

The rearrangement uses TRBV7-2 and TRBJ2-1; D call uncertain. V dropped 5 bases and J dropped 3 bases, with 14 bases sitting between them. CDR3 length equals 15 residues. Germline assignment: CDR1 SGHTA and CDR2 FQGNSA. The CDR3 DNA is TGTGCCAGCAGCCTCGGAACGTTCTACTACAATGAGCAGTTCTTC. It specifies CASSLGTFYYNEQFF.

This sequence joins TRBV2 and TRBJ2-5; possible D gene TRBD2, 5 bases. The CDR3 has 15 residues. V was shortened by 5 bases and J by 5 bases, with 18 bases between the two germline ends. Germline V gene sequence: CDR1 SNHLY, CDR2 FYNNEI. CDR3 residues: CASSNPDGVAETQYF. In DNA form, the CDR3 reads TGTGCCAGCAGTAACCCCGACGGGGTAGCGGAGACCCAGTACTTC.

For the CDR3, the DNA is TGTGCCAGCAGCCCGCCGGGACTAGCTGGCCAAGAGACCCAGTACTTC. This translates into CASSPPGLAGQETQYF. The rearrangement uses TRBV7-2 and TRBJ2-5; 9 nucleotides agree with TRBD2. The V and J ends lost 5 bases and 1 base, in that order; junction bases with no gene match: 8. Per the germline V gene, CDR1 is SGHTA and CDR2 is FQGNSA. The CDR3 spans 16 residues.

This clonotype was picked up a small number of times. This sequence joins TRBV28 and TRBJ1-5; unclear D gene. CDR3 length equals 15 residues. Looked up from germline, CDR1 is MDHEN and CDR2 is SYDVKM. V gave up 2 bases and J gave up 2 bases, with 10 bases separating them. CDR3 sequence reads: CASSLGVFGNQPQHF. In DNA, the CDR3 is TGTGCCAGCAGTTTAGGGGTTTTCGGCAATCAGCCCCAGCATTTT. Looking up the rest from reference TRBV28 and TRBJ1-5 gives the full variable domain: DVKVTQSSRYLVKRTGEKVFLECVQDMDHENMFWYRQDPGLGLRLIYFSYDVKMKEKGDIPEGYSVSREKKERFSLILESASTNQTSMYLCASSLGVFGNQPQHFGDGTRLSIL.

In its sample, this clonotype was seen a few times. The V and J genes are TRBV7-2 and TRBJ2-3; D could derive from TRBD1 or TRBD2 (5 bases each). The V gene lost 4 bases and the J gene lost 2 bases, with 16 bases spanning the gap. Germline V gene sequence: CDR1 SGHTA, CDR2 FQGNSA. The CDR3 extends over 16 amino acids. Here the CDR3 DNA reads TGTGCCAGCAGCTGGATGGGACCTACCGTCACAGATACGCAGTATTTT. Its protein is CASSWMGPTVTDTQYF.

The chain carries TRBV3-1 and TRBJ1-1, with D hard to call. V shed 1 base and J shed 2 bases, with 5 bases lying between them. The CDR3 extends over 13 amino acids. Germline V gene lookup returns CDR1 LGHDT and CDR2 YNNKEL (reference sequence). CDR3 residues: CASSQVYNTEAFF. DNA of the CDR3: TGTGCCAGCAGCCAAGTGTACAACACTGAAGCTTTCTTT. The full variable domain, completed using reference TRBV3-1 and TRBJ1-1, is DTAVSQTPKYLVTQMGNDKSIKCEQNLGHDTMYWYKQDSKKFLKIMFSYNNKELIINETVPNRFSPKSPDKAHLNLHINSLELGDSAVYFCASSQVYNTEAFFGQGTRLTVV.

J is TRBJ1-2 and V is TRBV7-8; D might be TRBD1 (5 bases). CDR3 length equals 13 residues. V lost 9 bases and J 5 bases, leaving 16 bases between the germline ends. Germline V gives CDR1 SGHVS, CDR2 FQNEAQ. The CDR3 loop reads CASQNAGTYGYTF. Here the CDR3 DNA reads TGTGCCAGTCAAAATGCGGGGACTTATGGCTACACCTTC.

The rearrangement joins TRBV2 to TRBJ2-3; TRBD2 matches at 7 bases. The ends lost 6 bases at V and 6 bases at J; junction bases unmatched: 6. Germline loops: CDR1 SNHLY, CDR2 FYNNEI. CDR3 length equals 13 residues. CDR3 in DNA: TGTGCCAGCAGGGCGGGGGTGTGGGATACGCAGTATTTT. Protein sequence: CASRAGVWDTQYF.

The J gene is TRBJ2-7, the V gene TRBV10-3; D might be TRBD1 (5 bases). Trimming left V 8 bases short and J 6 bases short, with 17 bases between. This CDR3 has 13 residues. The germline gives CDR1 ENHRY, CDR2 SYGVKD. The CDR3 DNA reads TGTGCCATCCTTTCCAGTAGGGGCCGCGAGCAGTACTTC. It is translated as CAILSSRGREQYF.

The chain couples TRBV12-3 or TRBV12-4 to TRBJ2-1; D not resolved. This CDR3 spans 13 amino acids. Trimming left V 4 bases short and J 5 bases short, with 9 bases between. In nucleotides, the CDR3 is TGTGCCAGCAGTTCCGCGGTAAACAATGAGCAGTTCTTC. This encodes CASSSAVNNEQFF.

The chain has TRBV6-1 and TRBJ2-3, with a tentative D call TRBD1 (5 bases). With 1 base removed from V and 5 bases from J, the gap between germline ends came to 7 bases. Germline V gene sequence: CDR1 MNHNS, CDR2 SASEGT. The CDR3 runs to 13 residues. Here the CDR3 reads CASSEEGLDTQYF. In DNA, the CDR3 is TGTGCCAGCAGTGAAGAGGGGTTAGATACGCAGTATTTT.

This sequence joins TRBV12-3 or TRBV12-4 and TRBJ2-4; TRBD2 matches 7 bases. J was trimmed by 3 bases and V by 3 bases; bases with no gene match: 5. This CDR3 contains 15 residues. DNA for the CDR3: TGTGCCAGCAGTTTCGCGGGAGCTGTCAAAAACATTCAGTACTTC. It translates to CASSFAGAVKNIQYF.

This chain joins TRBV24-1 and TRBJ2-3; 8 bases line up with TRBD1. There are 16 residues in the CDR3. Germline V gene lookup returns CDR1 KGHDR and CDR2 SFDVKD. The V segment lost 2 bases and the J segment 2 bases; nucleotides outside the gene matches: 5. The CDR3 loop reads CATSDSGTGLTDTQYF. Written as DNA, the CDR3 is TGTGCCACCAGTGATTCAGGGACAGGACTCACAGATACGCAGTATTTT.

This clonotype was observed a few times. The J gene is TRBJ2-2, the V gene TRBV2; D is tentatively TRBD1 or TRBD2 (5 bases each). Trimming cost V 1 base and J 7 bases, with 13 bases left between them. The CDR3 is 15 residues long. Per germline, CDR1 SNHLY and CDR2 FYNNEI. CDR3 DNA sequence: TGTGCCAGCAGTGAAGGGGGGACGGTCTACGGGGAGCTGTTTTTT. It codes for CASSEGGTVYGELFF.

This chain links TRBV12-3 or TRBV12-4 with TRBJ2-1; 9 nucleotides match TRBD2. This CDR3 region has 15 residues. V lost 5 bases and J lost 6; bases outside the gene matches: 8. The CDR3: CASSPRETSGNEQFF. CDR3 nucleotide sequence: TGTGCCAGCAGTCCCCGTGAGACTAGCGGCAATGAGCAGTTCTTC.

This chain links TRBV7-2 with TRBJ2-1; 11 nucleotides match TRBD2. CDR1 SGHTA and CDR2 FQGNSA come from the germline V gene. Trimming removed 5 bases from V and 0 bases from J; junction bases left unmatched: 9. There are 18 residues in the CDR3. The CDR3 is CASSTRGTSGSSYNEQFF. The CDR3 DNA reads TGTGCCAGCAGCACCCGCGGGACTAGCGGTAGCTCCTACAATGAGCAGTTCTTC.

This clonotype was detected a few times. The chain employs TRBV5-1 and TRBJ2-5; 9 bases fit TRBD1. This CDR3 region has 13 residues. Germline CDR1 is SGHRS and CDR2 is YFSETQ. The V and J ends lost 1 base and 9 bases, in that order; junction bases with no gene match: 4. The CDR3 region is CASSLRDRDPQYF. As DNA, the CDR3 is TGCGCCAGCAGCTTGAGGGACAGGGACCCCCAGTACTTC. The full variable domain, rest sourced from reference TRBV5-1 and TRBJ2-5, is KAGVTQTPRYLIKTRGQQVTLSCSPISGHRSVSWYQQTPGQGLQFLFEYFSETQRNKGNFPGRFSGRQFSNSRSEMNVSTLELGDSALYLCASSLRDRDPQYFGPGTRLLVL.

In this sample, this clonotype turned up a few times. The gene calls are TRBV12-3 or TRBV12-4 and TRBJ1-2, with unresolved D. This CDR3 region has 12 residues. The V gene lost 3 bases and the J gene lost 10 bases, with 12 bases spanning the gap. CDR3 sequence: CASSLGLRDYTF. For the CDR3, the DNA is TGTGCCAGCAGTTTGGGCCTTAGAGACTACACCTTC.

The V gene is TRBV6-6, the J gene TRBJ1-2; perhaps TRBD1 as D (5 bases). This CDR3 has 15 residues. Trimming left V 6 bases short and J 7 bases short, with 21 bases between. Germline loops: CDR1 MNHNY, CDR2 SVGAGI (reference sequence). The CDR3 region has the DNA TGTGCCAGCAGCGCTTTGCGGGACCCCCGGACTGGCTACACCTTC. This sequence encodes CASSALRDPRTGYTF.

The chain employs TRBV7-2 and TRBJ1-1; 8 bases fit TRBD1. CDR3 size: 14 residues. Germline V gene sequence: CDR1 SGHTA, CDR2 FQGNSA. Unmatched junction bases numbered 11, after V lost 5 bases and J lost 9 bases. In DNA, the CDR3 is TGTGCCAGCAGCCCCCCCCGGACAGGGATTCAAGCTTTCTTT. Protein sequence: CASSPPRTGIQAFF.

The CDR3 reads CASSLGQQYGYTF. The DNA for the CDR3 is TGTGCCAGCAGCTTGGGACAGCAATATGGCTACACCTTC. V gene TRBV5-6 combines with J gene TRBJ1-2, with D tentatively TRBD1 (5 bases). V shed 0 bases and J shed 5 bases, with 8 bases lying between them. The CDR3 consists of 13 residues. From germline, CDR1 is SGHDT and CDR2 YYEEEE.

V usage is TRBV2 and J usage is TRBJ2-3, with D unclear. CDR3 length equals 15 residues. V was clipped by 7 bases and J by 4 bases, with 18 bases between them. Germline loops: CDR1 SNHLY, CDR2 FYNNEI. The CDR3 bases are TGTGCCAGCACCCGCCAGGCCCTCTACGCAGATACGCAGTATTTT. It encodes CASTRQALYADTQYF. Looking up the rest from reference TRBV2 and TRBJ2-3 gives the full variable domain: EPEVTQTPSHQVTQMGQEVILRCVPISNHLYFYWYRQILGQKVEFLVSFYNNEISEKSEIFDDQFSVERPDGSNFTLKIRSTKLEDSAMYFCASTRQALYADTQYFGPGTRLTVL.

V is TRBV18 and J is TRBJ2-1, with TRBD2 as a possible D gene (5 bases). The CDR3 is made up of 12 amino acids. Between the trimmed V and J ends, which lost 6 bases and 8 bases, there was a span of 11 bases. The germline V gene has CDR1 KGHSH and CDR2 LQKENI. The CDR3 nucleotides read TGTGCCAGCTCCGGGGTGGGGTATGAGCAGTTCTTC. Its translation is CASSGVGYEQFF.